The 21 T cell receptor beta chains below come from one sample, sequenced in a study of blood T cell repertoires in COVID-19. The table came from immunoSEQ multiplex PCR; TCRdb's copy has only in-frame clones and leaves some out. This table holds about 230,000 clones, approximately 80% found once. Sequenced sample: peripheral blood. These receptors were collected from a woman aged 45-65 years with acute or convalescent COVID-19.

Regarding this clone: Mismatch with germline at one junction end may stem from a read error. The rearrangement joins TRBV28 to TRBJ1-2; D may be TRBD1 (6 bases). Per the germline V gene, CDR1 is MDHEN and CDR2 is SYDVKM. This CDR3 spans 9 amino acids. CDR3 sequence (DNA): TGTGCCACCTCGGACAGATCTAACTTC. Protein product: CATSDRSNF.

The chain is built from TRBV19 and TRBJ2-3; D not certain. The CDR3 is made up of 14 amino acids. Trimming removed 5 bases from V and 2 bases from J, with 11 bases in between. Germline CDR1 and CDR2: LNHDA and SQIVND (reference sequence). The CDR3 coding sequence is TGTGCCAGTAGTGATGCGGCAAACACAGATACGCAGTATTTT. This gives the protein CASSDAANTDTQYF.

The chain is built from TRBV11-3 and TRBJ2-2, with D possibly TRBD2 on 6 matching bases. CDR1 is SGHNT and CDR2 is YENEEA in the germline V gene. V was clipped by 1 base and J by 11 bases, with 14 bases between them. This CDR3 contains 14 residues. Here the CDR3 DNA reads TGTGCCAGCAGCTTAGGGAGGGCCAGCTCTGAGCTGTTTTTT. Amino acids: CASSLGRASSELFF.

The CDR3, as DNA: TGTGCCAGCAGTTATGGACAGGGCAATGGCTACACCTTC. Protein: CASSYGQGNGYTF. The gene calls are TRBV2 and TRBJ1-2; 8 nucleotides match TRBD1. Losses at the gene ends were 5 bases for V and 6 bases for J; bases not matched to a gene: 5. CDR1 and CDR2 from the germline V gene are SNHLY and FYNNEI. The CDR3 is 13 residues long.

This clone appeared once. In DNA, the CDR3 is TGTGCCACCAGTGATTTGACCGAGCCCTACGAGCAGTACTTC. Its protein product is CATSDLTEPYEQYF. V usage is TRBV24-1 and J usage is TRBJ2-7; D is ambiguous. Germline V lookup: CDR1 KGHDR, CDR2 SFDVKD. The CDR3 covers 14 residues. The V and J ends lost 0 bases and 2 bases respectively, with 7 bases between them.

CDR3 region: CASSEKTGYNSPLHF. CDR3 DNA sequence: TGTGCCAGCAGTGAAAAGACAGGGTACAATTCACCCCTCCACTTT. V usage is TRBV6-4 and J usage is TRBJ1-6; 7 bases are a match to TRBD1. This CDR3 is built from 15 residues. Germline V gives CDR1 MRHNA, CDR2 SNTAGT. The V segment lost 3 bases and the J segment 7 bases; nucleotides outside the gene matches: 6.

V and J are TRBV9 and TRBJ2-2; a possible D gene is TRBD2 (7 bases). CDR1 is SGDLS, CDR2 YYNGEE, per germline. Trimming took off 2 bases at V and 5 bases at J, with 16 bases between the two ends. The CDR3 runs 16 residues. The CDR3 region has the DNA TGTGCCAGCAGCGTTTGGGGGGGACAATTGACCGGGGAGCTGTTTTTT. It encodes CASSVWGGQLTGELFF.

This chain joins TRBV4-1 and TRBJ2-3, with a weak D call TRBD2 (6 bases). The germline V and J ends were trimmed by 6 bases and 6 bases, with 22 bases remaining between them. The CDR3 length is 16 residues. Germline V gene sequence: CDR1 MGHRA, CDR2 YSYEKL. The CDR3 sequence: CASSLNVGGEADTQYF. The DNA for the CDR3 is TGCGCCAGCAGTCTTAATGTCGGGGGAGAGGCTGATACGCAGTATTTT.

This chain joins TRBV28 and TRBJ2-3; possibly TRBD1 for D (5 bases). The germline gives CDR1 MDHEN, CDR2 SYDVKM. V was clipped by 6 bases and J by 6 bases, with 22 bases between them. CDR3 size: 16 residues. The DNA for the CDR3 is TGTGCCAGCAGGGTATCCCGGGCCCCAGCAGGGGATACGCAGTATTTT. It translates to CASRVSRAPAGDTQYF.

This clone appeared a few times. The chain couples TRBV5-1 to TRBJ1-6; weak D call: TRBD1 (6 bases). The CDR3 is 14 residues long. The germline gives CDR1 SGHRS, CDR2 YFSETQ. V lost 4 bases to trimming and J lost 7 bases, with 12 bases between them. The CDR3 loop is CASSPGQTNSPLHF. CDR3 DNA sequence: TGCGCCAGCAGCCCCGGACAGACGAATTCACCCCTCCACTTT.

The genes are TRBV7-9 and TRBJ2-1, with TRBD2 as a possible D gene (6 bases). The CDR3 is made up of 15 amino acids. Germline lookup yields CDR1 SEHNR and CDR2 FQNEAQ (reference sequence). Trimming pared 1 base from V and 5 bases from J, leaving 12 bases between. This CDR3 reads CASSLELAGNNEQFF. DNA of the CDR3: TGTGCCAGCAGCTTAGAACTAGCAGGGAACAATGAGCAGTTCTTC.

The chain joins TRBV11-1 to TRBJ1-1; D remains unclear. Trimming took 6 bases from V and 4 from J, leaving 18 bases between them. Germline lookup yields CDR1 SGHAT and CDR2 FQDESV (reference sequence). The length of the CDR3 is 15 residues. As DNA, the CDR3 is TGTGCCAGCAGTTTACTCCTCCACTCAGGCACTGAAGCTTTCTTT. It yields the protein CASSLLLHSGTEAFF.

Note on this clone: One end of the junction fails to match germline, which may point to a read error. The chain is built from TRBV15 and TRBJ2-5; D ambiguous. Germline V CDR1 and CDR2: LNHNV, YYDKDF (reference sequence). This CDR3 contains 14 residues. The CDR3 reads CATSRDLSREAQYF. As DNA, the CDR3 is TGTGCCACCAGCAGAGATTTGAGCAGAGAGGCCCAGTACTTC.

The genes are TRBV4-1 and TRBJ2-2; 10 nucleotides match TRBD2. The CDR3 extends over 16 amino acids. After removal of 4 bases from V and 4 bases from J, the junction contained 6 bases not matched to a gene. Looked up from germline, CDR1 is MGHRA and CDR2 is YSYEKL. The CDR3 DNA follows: TGCGCCAGCAGCCTCGGCGAGCGGGGGGGCACCGGGGAGCTGTTTTTT. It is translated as CASSLGERGGTGELFF.

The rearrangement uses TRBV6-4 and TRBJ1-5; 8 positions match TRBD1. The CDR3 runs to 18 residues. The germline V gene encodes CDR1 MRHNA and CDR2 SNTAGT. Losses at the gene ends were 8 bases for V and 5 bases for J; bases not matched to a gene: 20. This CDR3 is CASGPSGQGRNLDQPQHF. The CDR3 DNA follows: TGTGCCAGCGGGCCCTCCGGACAGGGACGAAATTTGGATCAGCCCCAGCATTTT.

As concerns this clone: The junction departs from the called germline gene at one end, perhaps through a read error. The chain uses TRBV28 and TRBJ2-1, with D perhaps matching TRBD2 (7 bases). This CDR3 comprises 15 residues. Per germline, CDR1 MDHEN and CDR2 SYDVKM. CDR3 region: CASILGGEGYNEQFF. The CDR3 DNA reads TGTGCCAGCATTTTAGGGGGGGAGGGGTACAATGAGCAGTTCTTC.

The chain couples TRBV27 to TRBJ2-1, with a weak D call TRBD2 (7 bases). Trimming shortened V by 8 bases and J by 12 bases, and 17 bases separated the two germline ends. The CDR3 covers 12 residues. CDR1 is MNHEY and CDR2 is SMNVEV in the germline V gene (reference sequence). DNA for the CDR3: TGTGCCAGCTGGGGGGGCTGGGGGGGGCAGTTCTTC. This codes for CASWGGWGGQFF.

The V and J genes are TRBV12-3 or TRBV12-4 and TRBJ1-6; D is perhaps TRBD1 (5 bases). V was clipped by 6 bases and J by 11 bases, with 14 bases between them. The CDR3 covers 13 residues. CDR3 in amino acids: CASRAGPGPPLHF. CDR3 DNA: TGTGCCAGCAGGGCGGGGCCCGGTCCACCCCTCCACTTT.

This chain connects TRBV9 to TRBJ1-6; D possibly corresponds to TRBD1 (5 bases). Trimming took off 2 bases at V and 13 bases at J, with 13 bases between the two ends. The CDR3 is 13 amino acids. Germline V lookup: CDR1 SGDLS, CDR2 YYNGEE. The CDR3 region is CASSVSSGAPLHF. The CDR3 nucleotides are TGTGCCAGCAGCGTCAGCTCTGGGGCCCCCCTCCACTTT.

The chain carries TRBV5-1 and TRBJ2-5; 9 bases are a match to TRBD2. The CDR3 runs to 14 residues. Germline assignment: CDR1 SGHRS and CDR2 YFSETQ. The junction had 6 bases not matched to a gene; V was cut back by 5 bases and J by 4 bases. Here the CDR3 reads CASRRGGLRETQYF. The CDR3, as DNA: TGCGCCAGCAGGCGGGGGGGCCTACGAGAGACCCAGTACTTC.

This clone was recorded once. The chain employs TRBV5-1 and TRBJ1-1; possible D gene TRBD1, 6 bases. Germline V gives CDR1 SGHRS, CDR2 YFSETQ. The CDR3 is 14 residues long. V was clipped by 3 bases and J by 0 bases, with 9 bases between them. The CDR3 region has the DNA TGCGCCAGCAGCTCGGACAGTGTGAACACTGAAGCTTTCTTT. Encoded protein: CASSSDSVNTEAFF.